The clone carrying this TCR beta chain was seen more than once but under ten times. Its antigen remains unknown. The data belong to a study of vaccination effects on CD4 cells after COVID-19. The wider study: Median timing of post-vaccine samples was 72 days after the second dose.

Repertoires were generated with immunoSEQ multiplex PCR, while TCRdb's copy carries only in-frame clones and drops some. The repertoire holds approximately 74,000 clones, 73% seen once, with roughly 2.3% in the top ten. Researchers isolated CD4+ T cells once about 11 days of culture had elapsed. Participants were given two doses of BNT162b2 or mRNA-1273 vaccine. The CDR3 spans 11 residues. Between the trimmed V and J ends, which lost 4 bases and 4 bases, there was a span of 1 base. Germline V gives CDR1 LGHDT, CDR2 YNNKEL (reference sequence). Sequencing used CD4+ T cells from PBMCs cultured without peptide, obtained after COVID-19 vaccination. The rearrangement joins TRBV3-1 (or the pseudogene TRBV3-2) to TRBJ2-2; D gene unclear. This receptor was identified in a human donor who received a COVID-19 vaccine. The chain's CDR3 is CASSLTGELFF. The CDR3 region has the DNA TGTGCCAGCAGCCTCACCGGGGAGCTGTTTTTT.